This passage covers 18 T cell receptor beta chains from one sample sequenced in a study of T cell responses to AZD1222 COVID-19 vaccine. Only in-frame clones appear in the TCRdb table, and some are missing; sequencing was by immunoSEQ multiplex PCR. The sample carries approximately 110,000 clones, roughly 87% recorded once. This sample comprised peripheral blood, obtained on day 0 of AZD1222 vaccination. The source of these receptors is an adult in good health.

This chain joins TRBV4-2 and TRBJ2-3, with D tentatively TRBD2 (6 bases). CDR1 is LGHNA and CDR2 is YNFKEQ in the germline V gene. Trimming pared 0 bases from V and 0 bases from J, leaving 7 bases between. The CDR3 is 15 amino acids. CDR3 protein: CASSQDGGSTDTQYF. CDR3 in DNA: TGTGCCAGCAGCCAAGACGGAGGGAGCACAGATACGCAGTATTTT.

The chain combines TRBV6-5 with TRBJ2-7; D remains ambiguous. V dropped 7 bases and J dropped 2 bases, with 15 bases sitting between them. The CDR3 loop spans 14 amino acids. Germline lookup yields CDR1 MNHEY and CDR2 SVGAGI. CDR3 region: CASTGVPNPYEQYF. Written as DNA, the CDR3 is TGTGCCAGCACTGGGGTCCCAAATCCCTACGAGCAGTACTTC.

This clone was detected a few times. The chain joins TRBV18 to TRBJ1-3; 8 bases agree with TRBD1. V lost 3 bases and J lost 2; bases outside the gene matches: 3. Per germline, CDR1 KGHSH and CDR2 LQKENI. This CDR3 region has 15 residues. CDR3 amino acids: CASSPATGAGNTIYF. The CDR3, as DNA: TGTGCCAGCTCACCCGCGACAGGGGCTGGAAACACCATATATTTT. Combining the CDR3 with reference TRBV18 and TRBJ1-3 gives the whole variable domain NAGVMQNPRHLVRRRGQEARLRCSPMKGHSHVYWYRQLPEEGLKFMVYLQKENIIDESGMPKERFSAEFPKEGPSILRIQQVVRGDSAAYFCASSPATGAGNTIYFGEGSWLTVV.

The rearrangement joins TRBV7-9 to TRBJ1-6; 7 nucleotides match TRBD1. V was clipped by 7 bases and J by 8 bases; unmatched bases: 5. The CDR3 sequence is 13 residues long. Germline V gives CDR1 SEHNR, CDR2 FQNEAQ (reference sequence). CDR3 bases: TGTGCCAGCACCAGGGACAGAGATTCACCCCTCCACTTT. Amino acid sequence: CASTRDRDSPLHF.

This clone was recorded once. In nucleotides, the CDR3 is TGTGCCAGCAGCGTCGGGACTCCACCGGGGGAGCAGTACTTC. It is translated as CASSVGTPPGEQYF. The genes are TRBV9 and TRBJ2-7; TRBD2 is a possible D gene (6 bases). The germline V gene has CDR1 SGDLS and CDR2 YYNGEE. V was shortened by 2 bases and J by 7 bases, with 16 bases between the two germline ends. This CDR3 contains 14 residues.

This clone was counted between two and nine times. The chain couples TRBV5-8 to TRBJ1-4; the D gene is possibly TRBD1 (5 bases). CDR1 SGHTS and CDR2 YDEGEE come from the germline V gene. CDR3 length: 14 amino acids. Trimming stripped 3 bases from V and 10 bases from J, with 16 bases between. The CDR3 here is CASSSSTAGGKLFF. In DNA, the CDR3 is TGTGCCAGCAGCTCCTCGACAGCCGGGGGAAAACTGTTTTTT.

CDR3 in amino acids: CASISGGGPGNEQYF. The CDR3 coding sequence is TGTGCCAGCATATCAGGCGGGGGCCCGGGCAACGAGCAGTACTTC. The chain uses TRBV9 and TRBJ2-7, with D perhaps TRBD2 (7 bases). The germline CDR1 and CDR2 sequences are SGDLS and YYNGEE. This CDR3 has 15 amino acids. Trimming stripped 6 bases from V and 5 bases from J, with 21 bases between.

The V and J genes are TRBV27 and TRBJ2-3, with D possibly being TRBD2 (7 bases). The CDR3 extends over 17 amino acids. Germline lookup yields CDR1 MNHEY and CDR2 SMNVEV (reference sequence). V was trimmed by 1 base and J by 4 bases, leaving 18 bases between them. CDR3 sequence reads: CASSLFAGEGGADTQYF. The CDR3 DNA follows: TGTGCCAGCAGTTTATTTGCGGGAGAGGGGGGCGCAGATACGCAGTATTTT.

The rearrangement uses TRBV19 and TRBJ1-2; possibly TRBD1 for D (5 bases). Between the trimmed V and J ends, which lost 0 bases and 8 bases, there was a span of 10 bases. From germline, CDR1 is LNHDA and CDR2 SQIVND (reference sequence). CDR3 size: 13 residues. CDR3 nucleotides: TGTGCCAGTAGTATAGATCGGGGCGGCGGCTACACCTTC. It translates to CASSIDRGGGYTF.

The chain recombines TRBV7-2 with TRBJ2-7, with D possibly being TRBD2 (6 bases). This CDR3 contains 13 residues. Germline V lookup: CDR1 SGHTA, CDR2 FQGNSA. Trimming cost V 5 bases and J 1 base, with 9 bases left between them. The CDR3 bases are TGTGCCAGCAGCCCTCGGGAGTCCTACGAGCAGTACTTC. Its protein is CASSPRESYEQYF.

This chain links TRBV12-5 with TRBJ2-3; D ambiguous. Trimming removed 1 base at V and 4 bases at J, with 6 bases between. The CDR3 spans 13 residues. Germline V gene lookup returns CDR1 LGHNT and CDR2 FRNRAP. Here the CDR3 reads CASGLEYSDTQYF. For the CDR3, the DNA is TGTGCTAGTGGTTTGGAATACTCAGATACGCAGTATTTT.

This clone was detected once. V gene TRBV6-4 combines with J gene TRBJ2-1; 8 bases agree with TRBD2. The V and J ends lost 7 bases and 5 bases, in that order; junction bases with no gene match: 13. The CDR3 is 16 amino acids. The germline CDR1 and CDR2 sequences are MRHNA and SNTAGT. CDR3 in amino acids: CASTRLKRECHNEQFF. CDR3 DNA sequence: TGTGCCAGCACCAGGCTGAAGCGGGAGTGCCACAATGAGCAGTTCTTC.

The chain combines TRBV11-1 with TRBJ2-7; TRBD1 matches 9 bases. The CDR3 covers 14 residues. CDR1 is SGHAT, CDR2 FQDESV, per germline (reference sequence). The V segment lost 4 bases and the J segment 3 bases; nucleotides outside the gene matches: 4. The CDR3, as DNA: TGTGCCAGCAGCTCCCGGGACAGGGTCTACGAGCAGTACTTC. Its translation: CASSSRDRVYEQYF.

The chain recombines TRBV19 with TRBJ1-2; a possible D gene is TRBD1 (5 bases). The germline CDR1 and CDR2 sequences are LNHDA and SQIVND (reference sequence). This CDR3 is 17 amino acids long. The V gene lost 2 bases and the J gene lost 1 base, with 17 bases spanning the gap. CDR3 in DNA: TGTGCCAGTAGTATAAATGGCCAGGGCCAATTTAACTATGGCTACACCTTC. Amino acids: CASSINGQGQFNYGYTF.

The rearrangement links TRBV12-3 or TRBV12-4 to TRBJ1-1; D unclear. This CDR3 has 13 amino acids. Trimming removed 6 bases from V and 6 bases from J, with 14 bases in between. The CDR3 is CASRFSTPSEAFF. In DNA form, the CDR3 reads TGTGCCAGCAGGTTCAGTACACCCTCTGAAGCTTTCTTT.

V is TRBV7-9 and J is TRBJ2-5; 9 bases match TRBD1. The CDR3 has 15 amino acids. Germline CDR1 and CDR2: SEHNR and FQNEAQ (reference sequence). Trimming took 2 bases from V and 6 from J; bases not matched to a gene: 7. The CDR3 DNA is TGTGCCAGCAGCTTAAGCACAGGGGGCGCGAAGACCCAGTACTTC. Translated, it gives CASSLSTGGAKTQYF. The entire variable domain, with the rest obtained from reference TRBV7-9 and TRBJ2-5, is as follows: DTGVSQNPRHKITKRGQNVTFRCDPISEHNRLYWYRQTLGQGPEFLTYFQNEAQLEKSRLLSDRFSAERPKGSFSTLEIQRTEQGDSAMYLCASSLSTGGAKTQYFGPGTRLLVL.

This clone was seen just once. The chain employs TRBV19 and TRBJ1-4; a weak D match, TRBD1 (6 bases). The CDR3 loop spans 15 amino acids. Looked up from germline, CDR1 is LNHDA and CDR2 is SQIVND (reference sequence). V was pared by 2 bases and J by 7 bases, with 14 bases between. In DNA form, the CDR3 reads TGTGCCAGTAGTATATCTCCAGGGGTTGGTGAAAAACTGTTTTTT. This translates into CASSISPGVGEKLFF. Together with reference TRBV19 and TRBJ1-4, the CDR3 gives the full variable domain: DGGITQSPKYLFRKEGQNVTLSCEQNLNHDAMYWYRQDPGQGLRLIYYSQIVNDFQKGDIAEGYSVSREKKESFPLTVTSAQKNPTAFYLCASSISPGVGEKLFFGSGTQLSVL.

This sequence joins TRBV19 and TRBJ1-1; no reliable D call. The CDR3 covers 13 residues. V was trimmed by 3 bases and J by 0 bases, leaving 5 bases between them. Germline values: CDR1 LNHDA, CDR2 SQIVND (reference sequence). CDR3 nucleotide sequence: TGTGCCAGTAGTATCTCGCTGAACACTGAAGCTTTCTTT. Translation: CASSISLNTEAFF.